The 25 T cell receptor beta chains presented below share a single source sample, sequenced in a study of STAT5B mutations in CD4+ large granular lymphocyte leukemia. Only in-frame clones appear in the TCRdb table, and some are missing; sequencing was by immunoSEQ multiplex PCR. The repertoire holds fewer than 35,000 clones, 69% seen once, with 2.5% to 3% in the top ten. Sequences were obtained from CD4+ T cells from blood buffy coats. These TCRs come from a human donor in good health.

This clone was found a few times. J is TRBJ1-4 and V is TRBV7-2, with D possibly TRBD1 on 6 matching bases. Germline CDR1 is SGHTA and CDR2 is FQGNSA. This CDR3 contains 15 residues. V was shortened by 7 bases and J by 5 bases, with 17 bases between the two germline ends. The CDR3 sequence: CASTGRGLGNEKLFF. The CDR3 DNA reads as TGTGCCAGCACCGGGAGGGGGTTGGGGAATGAAAAACTGTTTTTT.

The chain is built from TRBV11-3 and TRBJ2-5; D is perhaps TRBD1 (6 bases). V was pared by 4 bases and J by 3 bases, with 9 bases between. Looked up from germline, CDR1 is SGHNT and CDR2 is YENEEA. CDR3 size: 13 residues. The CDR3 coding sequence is TGTGCCAGCAGCTCCACAGGGAAAGAGACCCAGTACTTC. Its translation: CASSSTGKETQYF.

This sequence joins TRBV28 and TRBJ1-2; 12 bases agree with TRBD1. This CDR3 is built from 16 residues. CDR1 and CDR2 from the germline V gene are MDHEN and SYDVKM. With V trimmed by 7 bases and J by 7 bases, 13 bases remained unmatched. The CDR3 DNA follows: TGTGCCAGCACTCTATTGGGGACAGGGGGCTTGGGTGGCTACACCTTC. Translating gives CASTLLGTGGLGGYTF.

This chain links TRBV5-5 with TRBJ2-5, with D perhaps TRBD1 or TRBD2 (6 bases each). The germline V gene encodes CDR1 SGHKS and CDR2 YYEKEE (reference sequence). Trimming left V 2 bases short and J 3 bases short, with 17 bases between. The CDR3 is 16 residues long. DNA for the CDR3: TGTGCCAGCAGCTTTTCCGGGGGCGCGGCTGAAGAGACCCAGTACTTC. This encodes CASSFSGGAAEETQYF.

The CDR3 DNA follows: TGTGCCAGCAGCGTAGGAACTCACAGTAGCACAGATACGCAGTATTTT. Encoded protein: CASSVGTHSSTDTQYF. The gene calls are TRBV9 and TRBJ2-3; D is unclear. This CDR3 is 16 amino acids long. CDR1 is SGDLS and CDR2 is YYNGEE in the germline V gene. V shed 0 bases and J shed 0 bases, with 11 bases lying between them. The full variable domain, its missing parts supplied by reference TRBV9 and TRBJ2-3, is DSGVTQTPKHLITATGQRVTLRCSPRSGDLSVYWYQQSLDQGLQFLIQYYNGEERAKGNILERFSAQQFPDLHSELNLSSLELGDSALYFCASSVGTHSSTDTQYFGPGTRLTVL.

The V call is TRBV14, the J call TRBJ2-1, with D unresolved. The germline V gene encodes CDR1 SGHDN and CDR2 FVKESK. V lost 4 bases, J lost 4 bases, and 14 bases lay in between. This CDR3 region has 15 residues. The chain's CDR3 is CASSPTPRSYNEQFF. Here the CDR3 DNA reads TGTGCCAGCAGCCCCACCCCGAGGAGTTACAATGAGCAGTTCTTC.

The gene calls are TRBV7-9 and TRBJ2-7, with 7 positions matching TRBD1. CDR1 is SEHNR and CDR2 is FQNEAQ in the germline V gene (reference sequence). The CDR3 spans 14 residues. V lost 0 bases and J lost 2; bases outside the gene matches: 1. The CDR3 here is CASSLAGTAYEQYF. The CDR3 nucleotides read TGTGCCAGCAGCTTAGCCGGGACAGCCTACGAGCAGTACTTC. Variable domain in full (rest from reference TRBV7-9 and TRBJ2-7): DTGVSQNPRHKITKRGQNVTFRCDPISEHNRLYWYRQTLGQGPEFLTYFQNEAQLEKSRLLSDRFSAERPKGSFSTLEIQRTEQGDSAMYLCASSLAGTAYEQYFGPGTRLTVT.

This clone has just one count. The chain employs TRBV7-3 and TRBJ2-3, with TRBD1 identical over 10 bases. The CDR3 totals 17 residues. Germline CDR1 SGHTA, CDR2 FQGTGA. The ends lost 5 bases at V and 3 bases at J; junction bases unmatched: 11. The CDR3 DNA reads TGTGCCAGCAGCCCATGGGGCCGGGACAGGGGAACAGATACGCAGTATTTT. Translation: CASSPWGRDRGTDTQYF.

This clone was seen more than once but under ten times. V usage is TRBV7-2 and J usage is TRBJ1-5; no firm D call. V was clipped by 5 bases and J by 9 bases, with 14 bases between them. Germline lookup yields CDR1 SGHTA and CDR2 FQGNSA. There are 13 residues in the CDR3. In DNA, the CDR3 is TGTGCCAGCAGCCCAGAGGGAGGGCGGCCCCAGCATTTT. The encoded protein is CASSPEGGRPQHF. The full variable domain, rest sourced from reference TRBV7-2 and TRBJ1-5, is GAGVSQSPSNKVTEKGKDVELRCDPISGHTALYWYRQSLGQGLEFLIYFQGNSAPDKSGLPSDRFSAERTGGSVSTLTIQRTQQEDSAVYLCASSPEGGRPQHFGDGTRLSIL.

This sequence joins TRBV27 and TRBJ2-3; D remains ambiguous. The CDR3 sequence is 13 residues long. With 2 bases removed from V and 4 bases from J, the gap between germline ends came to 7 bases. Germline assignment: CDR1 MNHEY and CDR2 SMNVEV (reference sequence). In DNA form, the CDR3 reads TGTGCCAGCAGTTTAAACCTCGCAGATACGCAGTATTTT. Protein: CASSLNLADTQYF.

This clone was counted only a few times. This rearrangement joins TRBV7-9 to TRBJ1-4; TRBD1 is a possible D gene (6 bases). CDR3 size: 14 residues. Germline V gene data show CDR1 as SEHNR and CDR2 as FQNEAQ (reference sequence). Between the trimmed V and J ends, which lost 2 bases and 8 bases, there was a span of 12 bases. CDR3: CASSLTQGGEKLFF. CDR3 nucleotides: TGTGCCAGCAGCTTAACACAGGGAGGCGAAAAACTGTTTTTT.

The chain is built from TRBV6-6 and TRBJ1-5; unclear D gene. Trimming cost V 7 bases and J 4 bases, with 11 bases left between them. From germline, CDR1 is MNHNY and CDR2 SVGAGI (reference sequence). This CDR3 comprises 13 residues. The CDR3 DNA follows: TGTGCCAGCACCGGACTAAGAAATCAGCCCCAGCATTTT. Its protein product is CASTGLRNQPQHF.

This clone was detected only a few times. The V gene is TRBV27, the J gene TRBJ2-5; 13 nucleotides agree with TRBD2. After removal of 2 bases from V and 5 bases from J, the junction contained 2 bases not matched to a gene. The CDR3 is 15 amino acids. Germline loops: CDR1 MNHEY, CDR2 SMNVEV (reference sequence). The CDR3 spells CASSLLLAGGETQYF. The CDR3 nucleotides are TGTGCCAGCAGTTTACTACTAGCGGGGGGGGAGACCCAGTACTTC.

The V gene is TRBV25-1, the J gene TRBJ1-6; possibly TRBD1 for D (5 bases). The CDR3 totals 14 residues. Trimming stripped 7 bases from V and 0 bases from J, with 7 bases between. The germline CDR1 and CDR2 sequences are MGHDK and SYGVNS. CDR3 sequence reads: CASMGGSYNSPLHF. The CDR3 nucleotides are TGTGCCAGCATGGGGGGCTCCTATAATTCACCCCTCCACTTT.

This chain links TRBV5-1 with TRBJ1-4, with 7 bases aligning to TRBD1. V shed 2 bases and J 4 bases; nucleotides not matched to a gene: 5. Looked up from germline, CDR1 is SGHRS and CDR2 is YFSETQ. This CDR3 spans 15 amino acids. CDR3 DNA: TGCGCCAGCAGCTTTACCGGGACAGTTAATGAAAAACTGTTTTTT. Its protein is CASSFTGTVNEKLFF. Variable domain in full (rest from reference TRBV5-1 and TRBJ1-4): KAGVTQTPRYLIKTRGQQVTLSCSPISGHRSVSWYQQTPGQGLQFLFEYFSETQRNKGNFPGRFSGRQFSNSRSEMNVSTLELGDSALYLCASSFTGTVNEKLFFGSGTQLSVL.

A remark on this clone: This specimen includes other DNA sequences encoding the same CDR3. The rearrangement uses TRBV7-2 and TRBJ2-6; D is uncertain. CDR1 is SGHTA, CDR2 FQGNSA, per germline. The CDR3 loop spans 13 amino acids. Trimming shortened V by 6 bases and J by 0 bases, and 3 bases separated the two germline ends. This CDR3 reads CASRDSGANVLTF. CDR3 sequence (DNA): TGTGCCAGCAGGGACTCTGGGGCCAACGTCCTGACTTTC.

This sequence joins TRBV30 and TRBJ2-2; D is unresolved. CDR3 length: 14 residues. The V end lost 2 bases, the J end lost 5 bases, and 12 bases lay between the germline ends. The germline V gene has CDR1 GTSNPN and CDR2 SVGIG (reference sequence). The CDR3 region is CAWSLGLGTGELFF. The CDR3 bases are TGTGCCTGGAGTTTGGGGTTGGGAACCGGGGAGCTGTTTTTT.

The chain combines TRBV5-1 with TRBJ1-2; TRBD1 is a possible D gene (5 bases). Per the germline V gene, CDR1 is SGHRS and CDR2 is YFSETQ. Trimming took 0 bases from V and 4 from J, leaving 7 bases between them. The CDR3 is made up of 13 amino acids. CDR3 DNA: TGCGCCAGCAGCTTGGGGGGGAGCTATGGCTACACCTTC. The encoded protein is CASSLGGSYGYTF.

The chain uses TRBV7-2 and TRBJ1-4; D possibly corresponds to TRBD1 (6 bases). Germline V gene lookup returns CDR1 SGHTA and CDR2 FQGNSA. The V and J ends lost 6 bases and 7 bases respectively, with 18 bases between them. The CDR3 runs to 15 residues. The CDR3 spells CASRRTGLSGEKLFF. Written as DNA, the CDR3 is TGTGCCAGCAGGCGAACAGGGCTCTCGGGTGAAAAACTGTTTTTT. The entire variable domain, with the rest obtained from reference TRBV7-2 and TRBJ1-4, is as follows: GAGVSQSPSNKVTEKGKDVELRCDPISGHTALYWYRQSLGQGLEFLIYFQGNSAPDKSGLPSDRFSAERTGGSVSTLTIQRTQQEDSAVYLCASRRTGLSGEKLFFGSGTQLSVL.

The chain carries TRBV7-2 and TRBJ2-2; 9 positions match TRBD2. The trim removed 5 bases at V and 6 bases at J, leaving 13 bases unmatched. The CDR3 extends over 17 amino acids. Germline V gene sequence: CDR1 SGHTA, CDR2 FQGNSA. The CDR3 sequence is CASSQRAGGGAAGELFF. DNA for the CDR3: TGTGCCAGCAGCCAGCGGGCGGGCGGGGGGGCTGCCGGGGAGCTGTTTTTT.

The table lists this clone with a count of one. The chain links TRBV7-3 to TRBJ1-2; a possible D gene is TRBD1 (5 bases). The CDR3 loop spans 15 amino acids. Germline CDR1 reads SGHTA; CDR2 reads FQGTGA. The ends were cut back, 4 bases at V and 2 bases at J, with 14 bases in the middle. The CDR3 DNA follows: TGTGCCAGCAGCTACGAGGGGACTTCGAACTATGGCTACACCTTC. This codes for CASSYEGTSNYGYTF.

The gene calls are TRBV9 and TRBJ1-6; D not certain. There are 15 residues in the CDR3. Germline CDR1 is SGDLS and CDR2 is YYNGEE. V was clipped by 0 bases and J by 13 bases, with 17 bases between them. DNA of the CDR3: TGTGCCAGCAGCGTAGAAACTGGGGAAGGCTCGCCCCTCCACTTT. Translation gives CASSVETGEGSPLHF.

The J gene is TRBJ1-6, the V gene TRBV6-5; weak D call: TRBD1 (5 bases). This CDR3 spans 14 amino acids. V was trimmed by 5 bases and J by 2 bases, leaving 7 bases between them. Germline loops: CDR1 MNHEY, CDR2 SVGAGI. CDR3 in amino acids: CASSPGAYNSPLHF. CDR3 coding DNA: TGTGCCAGCAGTCCGGGGGCCTATAATTCACCCCTCCACTTT.

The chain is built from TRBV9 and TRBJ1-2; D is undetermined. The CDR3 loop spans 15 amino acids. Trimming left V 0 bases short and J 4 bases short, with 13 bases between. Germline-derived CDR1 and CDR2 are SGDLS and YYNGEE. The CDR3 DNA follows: TGTGCCAGCAGCGTAGAGGACGGAAACGGCTATGGCTACACCTTC. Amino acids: CASSVEDGNGYGYTF.

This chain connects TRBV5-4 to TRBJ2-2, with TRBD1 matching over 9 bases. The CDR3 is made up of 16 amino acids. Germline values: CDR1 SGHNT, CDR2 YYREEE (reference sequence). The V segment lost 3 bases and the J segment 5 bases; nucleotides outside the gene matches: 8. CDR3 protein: CASSSRTGVRTGELFF. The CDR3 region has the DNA TGTGCCAGCAGCTCCAGGACAGGGGTGAGGACCGGGGAGCTGTTTTTT.